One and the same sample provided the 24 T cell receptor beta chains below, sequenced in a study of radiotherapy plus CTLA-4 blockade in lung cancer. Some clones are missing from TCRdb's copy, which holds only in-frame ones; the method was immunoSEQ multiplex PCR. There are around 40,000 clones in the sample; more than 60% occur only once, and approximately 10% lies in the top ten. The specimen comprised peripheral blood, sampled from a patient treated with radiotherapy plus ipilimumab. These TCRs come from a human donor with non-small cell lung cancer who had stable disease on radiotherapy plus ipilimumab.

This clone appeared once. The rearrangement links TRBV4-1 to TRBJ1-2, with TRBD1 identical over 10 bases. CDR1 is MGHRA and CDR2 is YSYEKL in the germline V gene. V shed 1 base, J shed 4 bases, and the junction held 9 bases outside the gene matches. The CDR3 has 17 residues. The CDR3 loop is CASSQVGGQGIVYGYTF. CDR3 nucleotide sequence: TGCGCCAGCAGCCAAGTGGGGGGACAGGGGATCGTCTATGGCTACACCTTC.

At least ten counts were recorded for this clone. CDR3 nucleotide sequence: TGTGCCAGCAGCCACGAGGGTAGTAGTGAAAAACTGTTTTTT. Amino acids: CASSHEGSSEKLFF. V and J are TRBV11-2 and TRBJ1-4; no firm D call. Germline loops: CDR1 SGHAT, CDR2 FQNNGV. The CDR3 length is 14 residues. The V gene lost 5 bases and the J gene lost 7 bases, with 14 bases spanning the gap.

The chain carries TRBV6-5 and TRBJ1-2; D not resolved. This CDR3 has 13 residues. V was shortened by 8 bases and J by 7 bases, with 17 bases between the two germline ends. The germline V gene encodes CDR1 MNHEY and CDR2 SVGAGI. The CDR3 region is CASARSLPSGYTF. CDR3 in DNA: TGTGCCAGCGCCCGAAGCCTCCCGAGTGGCTACACCTTC.

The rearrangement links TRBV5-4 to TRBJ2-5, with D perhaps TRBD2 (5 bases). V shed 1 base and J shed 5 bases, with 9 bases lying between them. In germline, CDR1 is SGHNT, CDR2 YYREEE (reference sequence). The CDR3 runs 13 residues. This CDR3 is CASSLFPGETQYF. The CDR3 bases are TGTGCCAGCAGCTTGTTTCCGGGGGAGACCCAGTACTTC.

For the CDR3, the DNA is TGTGCCAGCACCCTAAGGGGAACCGGGGAGCTGTTTTTT. Translating it yields CASTLRGTGELFF. V gene TRBV2 combines with J gene TRBJ2-2; D perhaps matches TRBD1 (5 bases). Per the germline V gene, CDR1 is SNHLY and CDR2 is FYNNEI. CDR3 length: 13 amino acids. Deletions cut 7 bases from V and 5 bases from J, with 11 bases between.

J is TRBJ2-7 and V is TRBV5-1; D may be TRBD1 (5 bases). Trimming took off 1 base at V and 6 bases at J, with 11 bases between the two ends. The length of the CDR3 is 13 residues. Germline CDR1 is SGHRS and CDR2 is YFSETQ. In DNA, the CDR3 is TGCGCCAGCAGCTTGCTGGGGCTCGGCGAGCAGTACTTC. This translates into CASSLLGLGEQYF.

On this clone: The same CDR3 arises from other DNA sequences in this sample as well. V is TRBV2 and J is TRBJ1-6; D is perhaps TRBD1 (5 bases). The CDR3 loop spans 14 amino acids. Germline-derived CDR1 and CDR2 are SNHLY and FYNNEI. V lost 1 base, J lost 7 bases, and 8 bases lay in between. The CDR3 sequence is CASSEGRVNSPLHF. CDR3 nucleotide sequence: TGTGCCAGCAGTGAAGGCAGGGTGAATTCACCCCTCCACTTT.

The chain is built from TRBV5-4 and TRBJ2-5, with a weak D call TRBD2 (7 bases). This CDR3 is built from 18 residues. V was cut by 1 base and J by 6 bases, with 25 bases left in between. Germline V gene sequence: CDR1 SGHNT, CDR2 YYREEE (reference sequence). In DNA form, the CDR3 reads TGTGCCAGCAGCTTGAAGTTTCCGGGGGGCCAATCCTCAAAGACCCAGTACTTC. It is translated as CASSLKFPGGQSSKTQYF.

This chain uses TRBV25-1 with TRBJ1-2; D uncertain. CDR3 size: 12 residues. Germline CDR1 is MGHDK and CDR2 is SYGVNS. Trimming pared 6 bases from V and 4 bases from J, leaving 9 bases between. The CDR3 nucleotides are TGTGCCAGCAGAGGGAGTTCCTATGGCTACACCTTC. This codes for CASRGSSYGYTF.

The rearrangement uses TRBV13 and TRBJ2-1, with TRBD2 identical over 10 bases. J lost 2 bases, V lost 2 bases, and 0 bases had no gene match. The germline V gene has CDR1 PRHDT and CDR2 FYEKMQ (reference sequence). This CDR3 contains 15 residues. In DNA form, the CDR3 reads TGTGCCAGCAGCTTAACTAGCGGGGCCTACAATGAGCAGTTCTTC. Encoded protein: CASSLTSGAYNEQFF.

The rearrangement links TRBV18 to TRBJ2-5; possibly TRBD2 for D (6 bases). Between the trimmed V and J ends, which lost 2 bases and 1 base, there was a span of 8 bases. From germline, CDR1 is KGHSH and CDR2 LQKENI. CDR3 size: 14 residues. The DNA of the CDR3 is TGTGCCAGCTCACCATTGGGACTCCAAGAGACCCAGTACTTC. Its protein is CASSPLGLQETQYF.

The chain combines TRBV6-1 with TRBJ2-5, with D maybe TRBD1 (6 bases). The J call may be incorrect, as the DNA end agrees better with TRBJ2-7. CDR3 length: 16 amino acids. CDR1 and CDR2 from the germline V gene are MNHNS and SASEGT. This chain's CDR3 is CASSEGPNPGHYEQYF. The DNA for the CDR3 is TGTGCCAGCAGTGAAGGTCCTAACCCGGGACACTACGAGCAGTACTTC.

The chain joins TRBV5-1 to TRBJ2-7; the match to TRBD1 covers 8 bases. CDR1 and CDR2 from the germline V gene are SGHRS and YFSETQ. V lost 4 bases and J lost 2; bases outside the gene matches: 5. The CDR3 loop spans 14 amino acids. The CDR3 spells CASSEQGVTYEQYF. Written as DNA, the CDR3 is TGCGCCAGCAGCGAACAGGGGGTAACCTACGAGCAGTACTTC.

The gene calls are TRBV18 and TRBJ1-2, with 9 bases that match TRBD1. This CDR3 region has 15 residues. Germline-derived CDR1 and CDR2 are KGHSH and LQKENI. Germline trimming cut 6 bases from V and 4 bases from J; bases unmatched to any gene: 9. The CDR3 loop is CASSQNRGQSYGYTF. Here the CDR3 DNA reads TGTGCCAGCTCCCAGAACAGGGGGCAGAGCTATGGCTACACCTTC.

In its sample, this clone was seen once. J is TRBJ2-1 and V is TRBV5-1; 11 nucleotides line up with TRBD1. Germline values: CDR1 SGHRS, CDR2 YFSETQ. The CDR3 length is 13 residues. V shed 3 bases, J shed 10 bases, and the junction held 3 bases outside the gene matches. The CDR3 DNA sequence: TGCGCCAGCAGCTGGGACAGGGGGAAAGAGCAGTTCTTC. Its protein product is CASSWDRGKEQFF.

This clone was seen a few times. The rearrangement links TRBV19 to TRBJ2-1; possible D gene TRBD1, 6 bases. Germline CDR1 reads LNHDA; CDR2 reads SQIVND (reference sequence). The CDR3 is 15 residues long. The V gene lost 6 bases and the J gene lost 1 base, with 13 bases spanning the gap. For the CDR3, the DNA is TGTGCCAGTAGCCGGAACAGGGAGTCCTACAATGAGCAGTTCTTC. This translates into CASSRNRESYNEQFF.

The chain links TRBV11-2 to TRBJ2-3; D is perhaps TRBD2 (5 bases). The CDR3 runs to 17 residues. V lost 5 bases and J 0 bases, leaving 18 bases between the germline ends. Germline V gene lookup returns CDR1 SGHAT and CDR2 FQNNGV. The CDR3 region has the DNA TGTGCCAGCAGCCCCCGGGGTGGAATGCATAGCACAGATACGCAGTATTTT. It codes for CASSPRGGMHSTDTQYF.

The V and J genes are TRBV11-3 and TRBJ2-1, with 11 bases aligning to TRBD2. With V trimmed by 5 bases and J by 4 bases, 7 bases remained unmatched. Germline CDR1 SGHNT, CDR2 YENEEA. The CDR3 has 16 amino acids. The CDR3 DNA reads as TGTGCCAGCAGCCCAACTAGCGGGGGTTCTTACAATGAGCAGTTCTTC. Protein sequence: CASSPTSGGSYNEQFF.

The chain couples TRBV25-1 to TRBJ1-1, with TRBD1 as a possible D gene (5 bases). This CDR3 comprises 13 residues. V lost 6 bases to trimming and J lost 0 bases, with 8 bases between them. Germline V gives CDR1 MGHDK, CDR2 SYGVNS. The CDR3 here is CASRQELNTEAFF. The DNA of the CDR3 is TGTGCCAGCAGACAGGAACTGAACACTGAAGCTTTCTTT.

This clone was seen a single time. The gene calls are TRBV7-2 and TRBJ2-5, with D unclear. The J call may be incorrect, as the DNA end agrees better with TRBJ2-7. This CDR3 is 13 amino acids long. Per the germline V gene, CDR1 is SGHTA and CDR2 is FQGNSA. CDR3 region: CASSQTTTYEQYF. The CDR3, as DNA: TGTGCCAGCAGCCAAACTACGACCTACGAGCAGTACTTC.

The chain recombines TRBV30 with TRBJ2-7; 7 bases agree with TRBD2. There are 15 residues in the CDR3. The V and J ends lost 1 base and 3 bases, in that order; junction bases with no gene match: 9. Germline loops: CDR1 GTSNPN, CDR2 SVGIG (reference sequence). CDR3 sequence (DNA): TGTGCCTGGAGTGATTGGGGGAGGGGTGGCTACGAGCAGTACTTC. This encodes CAWSDWGRGGYEQYF. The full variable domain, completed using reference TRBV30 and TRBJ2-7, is SQTIHQWPATLVQPVGSPLSLECTVEGTSNPNLYWYRQAAGRGLQLLFYSVGIGQISSEVPQNLSASRPQDRQFILSSKKLLLSDSGFYLCAWSDWGRGGYEQYFGPGTRLTVT.

CDR3: CSVDAAPTDTQYF. The DNA of the CDR3 is TGCAGCGTTGATGCGGCCCCCACAGATACGCAGTATTTT. The J gene is TRBJ2-3, the V gene TRBV29-1; D unresolved. The CDR3 has 13 amino acids. Per the germline V gene, CDR1 is SQVTM and CDR2 is ANQGSEA. V lost 3 bases and J 2 bases, leaving 9 bases between the germline ends.

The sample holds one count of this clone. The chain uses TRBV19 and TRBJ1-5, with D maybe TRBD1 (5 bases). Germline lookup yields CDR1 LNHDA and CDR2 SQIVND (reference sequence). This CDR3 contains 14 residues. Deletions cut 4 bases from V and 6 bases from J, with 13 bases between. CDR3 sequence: CASSNRGTGQPQHF. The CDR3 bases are TGTGCCAGTAGTAACCGGGGGACGGGTCAGCCCCAGCATTTT.

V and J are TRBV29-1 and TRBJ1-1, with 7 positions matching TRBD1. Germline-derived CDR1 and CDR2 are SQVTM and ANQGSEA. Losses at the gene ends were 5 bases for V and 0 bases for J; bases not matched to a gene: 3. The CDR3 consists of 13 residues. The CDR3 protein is CSVRQGMNTEAFF. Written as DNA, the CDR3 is TGCAGCGTTCGACAGGGCATGAACACTGAAGCTTTCTTT.